This T cell receptor (beta chain) was sequenced for a study of neurological immune-mediated disorders. Synthesis of cDNA was carried out by template-switch 5'RACE. The reaction used 10-nucleotide random UMIs. From 15-18 subjects, over 180 million TCR-beta sequences were obtained in each sequencing run. TCRdb fed the 5' RACE reads into MiXCR, producing one record per CDR3 protein. The repertoire includes roughly 16,000 distinct CDR3 sequences, roughly 15% of them detected once, and about 13% sits in the top ten. CDR3 length: 12 amino acids. Trimming removed 6 bases at V and 0 bases at J, with 5 bases between. The germline gives CDR1 MNHEY, CDR2 SVGAGI. Study-wide findings and caveats: TCR-beta repertoires seemed private in all groups, with no expanded CDR3 amino acid sequences shared.

Unsorted libraries used 2 million PBMCs kept at -80 degrees C. In this sample, this clonotype turned up many times. The target antigen is unknown. The sequenced material came from PBMCs. The clonotype comes from a man aged 55 to 69 with HTLV-1-associated myelopathy (HAM/TSP). V usage is TRBV6-5 and J usage is TRBJ1-1; the D is unclear. The CDR3 region is CASSPMNTEAFF. Written as DNA, the CDR3 is TGTGCCAGCAGCCCCATGAACACTGAAGCTTTCTTT.